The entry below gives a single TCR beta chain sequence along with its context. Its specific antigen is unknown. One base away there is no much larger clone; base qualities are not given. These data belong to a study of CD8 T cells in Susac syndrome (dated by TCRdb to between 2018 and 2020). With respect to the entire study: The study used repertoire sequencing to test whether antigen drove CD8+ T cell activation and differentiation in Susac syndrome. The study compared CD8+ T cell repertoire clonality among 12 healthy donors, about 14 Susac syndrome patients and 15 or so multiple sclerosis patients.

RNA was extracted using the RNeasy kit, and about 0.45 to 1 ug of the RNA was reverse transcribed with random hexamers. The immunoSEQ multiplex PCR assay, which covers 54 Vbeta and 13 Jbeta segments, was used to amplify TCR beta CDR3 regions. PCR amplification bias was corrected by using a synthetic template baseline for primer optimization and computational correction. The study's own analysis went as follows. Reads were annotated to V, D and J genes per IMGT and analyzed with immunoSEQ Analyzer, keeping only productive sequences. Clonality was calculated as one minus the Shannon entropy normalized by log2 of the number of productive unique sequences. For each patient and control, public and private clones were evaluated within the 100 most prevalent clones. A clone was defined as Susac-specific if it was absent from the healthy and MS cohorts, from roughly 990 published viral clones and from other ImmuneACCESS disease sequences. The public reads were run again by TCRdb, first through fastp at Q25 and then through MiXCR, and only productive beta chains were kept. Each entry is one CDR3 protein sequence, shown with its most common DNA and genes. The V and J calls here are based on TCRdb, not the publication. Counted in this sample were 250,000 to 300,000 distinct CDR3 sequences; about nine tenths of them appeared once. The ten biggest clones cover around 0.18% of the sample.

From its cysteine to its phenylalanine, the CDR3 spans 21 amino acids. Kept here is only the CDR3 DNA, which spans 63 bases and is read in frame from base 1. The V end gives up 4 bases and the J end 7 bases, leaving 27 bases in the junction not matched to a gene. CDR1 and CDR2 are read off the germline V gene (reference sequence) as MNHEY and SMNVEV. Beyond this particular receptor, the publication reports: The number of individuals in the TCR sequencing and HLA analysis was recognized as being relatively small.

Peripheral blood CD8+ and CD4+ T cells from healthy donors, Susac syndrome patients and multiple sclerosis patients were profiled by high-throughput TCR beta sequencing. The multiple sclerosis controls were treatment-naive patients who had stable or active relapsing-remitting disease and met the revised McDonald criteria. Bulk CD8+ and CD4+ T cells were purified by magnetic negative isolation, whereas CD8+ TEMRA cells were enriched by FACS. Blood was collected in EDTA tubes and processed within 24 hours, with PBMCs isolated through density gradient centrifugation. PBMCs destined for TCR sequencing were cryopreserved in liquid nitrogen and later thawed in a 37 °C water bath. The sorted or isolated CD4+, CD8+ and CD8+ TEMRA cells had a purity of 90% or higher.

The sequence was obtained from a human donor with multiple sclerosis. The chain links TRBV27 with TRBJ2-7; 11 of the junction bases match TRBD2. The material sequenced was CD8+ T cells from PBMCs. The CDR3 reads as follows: CASSSSRVGTRLAGRYREQYF. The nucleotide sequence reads TGTGCCAGCAGTTCGTCTAGGGTAGGAACCCGACTAGCGGGAAGATATAGGGAGCAGTACTTC.